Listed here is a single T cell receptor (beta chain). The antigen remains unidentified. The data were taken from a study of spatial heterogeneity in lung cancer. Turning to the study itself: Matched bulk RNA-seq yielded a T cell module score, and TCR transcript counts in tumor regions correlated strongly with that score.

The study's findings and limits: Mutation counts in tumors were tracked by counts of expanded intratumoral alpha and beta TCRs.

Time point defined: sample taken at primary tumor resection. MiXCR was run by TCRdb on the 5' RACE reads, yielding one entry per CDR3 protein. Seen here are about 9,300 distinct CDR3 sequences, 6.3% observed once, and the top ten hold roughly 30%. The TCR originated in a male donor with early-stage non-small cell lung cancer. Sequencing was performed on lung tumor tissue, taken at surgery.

CDR3 in DNA: TGTGCCAGCAGTTCAGGGGACTCTGGGGCCAACGTCCTGACTTTC. It yields the protein CASSSGDSGANVLTF. The V gene is TRBV28, the J gene TRBJ2-6, with D perhaps TRBD1 (6 bases). From germline, CDR1 is MDHEN and CDR2 SYDVKM. With 4 bases removed from V and 0 bases from J, the gap between germline ends came to 7 bases. The CDR3 is 15 residues long.